This T cell receptor beta chain was identified during a study of blood T cell repertoires in COVID-19. This CDR3 is built from 11 residues. On this clone: A junction boundary mismatches the germline segment, possibly from a read error.

Assay used: immunoSEQ multiplex PCR; TCRdb lists only in-frame clones, some missing. The repertoire holds 250,000 to 300,000 clones, more than 70% seen once, with under 2.5% in the top ten. The specimen was PBMCs or T cells enriched from blood (not recorded which). The V gene is TRBV12-3 or TRBV12-4, the J gene TRBJ2-7, with 8 bases aligning to TRBD1. The receptor was isolated from a woman aged 55-70 years in a cohort exposed to, infected with or recovered from COVID-19 (not recorded which). The CDR3 spells CASSPGTGINF. As DNA, the CDR3 is TGTGCCAGCAGTCCGGGGACAGGTATTAACTTC.